This T cell receptor (beta chain) derives from a study of blood T cell repertoires in COVID-19. Across the study: Some COVID-19 samples were acute and others convalescent; all came from the United States, Italy and Spain. The cDNA or gDNA used as material had been derived from T cells, B-cell-depleted T cells, or PBMCs.

During active infection, Seattle patients enrolled and were then monitored through disease. Germline V lookup: CDR1 LGHNA, CDR2 YSLEER. The CDR3 has 15 amino acids. The ends were cut back, 1 base at V and 4 bases at J, with 10 bases in the middle. Only in-frame clones appear in the TCRdb table, and some are missing; sequencing was by immunoSEQ multiplex PCR. The sample holds a few hundred thousand clones; over 75% are singletons and the top ten take approximately 2.3%. The origin of this receptor is a woman between 65 and 79 years old with COVID-19, enrolled during active disease. Sequencing was done on a sample of peripheral blood. This rearrangement joins TRBV4-3 to TRBJ2-2; TRBD2 might be the D (5 bases). CDR3 protein: CASSQAGRGTGELFF. The DNA for the CDR3 is TGCGCCAGCAGCCAAGCGGGAAGAGGCACCGGGGAGCTGTTTTTT.